A single sample gave rise to the 24 T cell receptor beta chains below, sequenced in a study of blood T cell repertoires in COVID-19 (dated by TCRdb to the early 2020s). The library was generated by the immunoSEQ multiplex PCR assay. The table comes from immuneACCESS by way of TCRdb, which keeps in-frame sequences with V and J called. Part of the clones is missing from these tables; in studies checked, under half for an unresolved V gene and the rest for unknown reasons. This sample has hundreds of thousands of clones in its table, and 65% to 90% of those were observed once. Together, the top ten hold around 13% of the sample. Sequencing was done on a sample of peripheral blood. The receptors originated from a woman between 65 and 79 years old with COVID-19, enrolled during active disease.

V usage is TRBV29-1 and J usage is TRBJ2-2; 9 bases are a match to TRBD2. The germline CDR1 and CDR2 sequences are SQVTM and ANQGSEA. V lost 1 base and J lost 5; bases outside the gene matches: 5. The CDR3 runs 15 residues. CDR3 coding DNA: TGCAGCGTTGAAGGACGTAGCGGGGGAACCGGGGAGCTGTTTTTT. Translating it yields CSVEGRSGGTGELFF.

This clone turned up a few times. The gene calls are TRBV4-1 and TRBJ2-7, with TRBD2 matching 10 bases. Germline CDR1 and CDR2: MGHRA and YSYEKL. The CDR3 has 17 residues. Trimming removed 4 bases from V and 6 bases from J; junction bases left unmatched: 15. The DNA of the CDR3 is TGCGCCAGCAGCCTTCCGCCGTCGTCTAGCGGGGGTATCGAGCAGTACTTC. This encodes CASSLPPSSSGGIEQYF.

The V and J genes are TRBV28 and TRBJ1-1; D is possibly TRBD1 (6 bases). This CDR3 contains 16 residues. Germline CDR1 is MDHEN and CDR2 is SYDVKM. The V end was cut by 4 bases, the J end by 4 bases, with 19 bases between. The CDR3 DNA reads as TGTGCCAGCAGTTCCGGGACACTATCGGGTATCACTGAAGCTTTCTTT. This encodes CASSSGTLSGITEAFF.

This sequence joins TRBV3-1 (or the pseudogene TRBV3-2) and TRBJ2-2; 7 nucleotides align to TRBD1. CDR3 length: 14 residues. Per the germline V gene, CDR1 is LGHDT and CDR2 is YNNKEL (reference sequence). The V gene end was trimmed by 0 bases and the J gene end by 6 bases; junction bases not matched to a gene: 1. The CDR3 reads CASSQDRGPGELFF. CDR3 coding DNA: TGTGCCAGCAGCCAAGATAGGGGGCCCGGGGAGCTGTTTTTT.

This clone was observed a single time. The chain uses TRBV7-2 and TRBJ1-3; 7 bases match TRBD1. J lost 0 bases, V lost 3 bases, and 5 bases had no gene match. The CDR3 contains 16 residues. From germline, CDR1 is SGHTA and CDR2 FQGNSA. CDR3 residues: CASSFTGVSSGNTIYF. The DNA of the CDR3 is TGTGCCAGCAGCTTTACAGGGGTTAGCTCTGGAAACACCATATATTTT.

This chain uses TRBV28 with TRBJ2-7, with D possibly TRBD1 on 6 matching bases. Germline V gene data show CDR1 as MDHEN and CDR2 as SYDVKM. The germline V and J ends were trimmed by 2 bases and 6 bases, with 11 bases remaining between them. This CDR3 region has 13 residues. CDR3 in amino acids: CASSLGFRGEQYF. Written as DNA, the CDR3 is TGTGCCAGCAGTTTAGGATTCAGGGGCGAGCAGTACTTC.

The chain uses TRBV6-5 and TRBJ1-5; tentatively, D is TRBD1 (6 bases). The CDR3 totals 14 residues. Trimming pared 2 bases from V and 8 bases from J, leaving 13 bases between. Germline V gene data show CDR1 as MNHEY and CDR2 as SVGAGI. CDR3 DNA: TGTGCCAGCAGTTACAGCGGCCCAGGGGAGCCCCAGCATTTT. Translating it yields CASSYSGPGEPQHF.

The V gene is TRBV21-1, the J gene TRBJ2-1; no check of the table's D call, TRBD1, against the DNA was made. TRBV21-1 is a known pseudogene. CDR3 length: 14 amino acids. CDR3 in amino acids: CASRGQGALGEQFF. For the CDR3, the DNA is TGTGCCAGTCGGGGACAGGGGGCGCTGGGGGAGCAGTTCTTC.

This clone appeared a few times. The chain is built from TRBV6-5 and TRBJ1-5; D possibly corresponds to TRBD1 (6 bases). Trimming took off 4 bases at V and 6 bases at J, with 13 bases between the two ends. CDR3 length equals 14 residues. CDR1 is MNHEY, CDR2 SVGAGI, per germline. This CDR3 reads CASSSQGGGQPQHF. In DNA form, the CDR3 reads TGTGCCAGCAGTTCACAGGGCGGGGGTCAGCCCCAGCATTTT.

V is TRBV6-5 and J is TRBJ2-7; TRBD1 matches 7 bases. Germline V lookup: CDR1 MNHEY, CDR2 SVGAGI. The J segment lost 1 base and the V segment lost 5 bases, leaving 8 bases of the junction unmatched. This CDR3 is built from 15 residues. For the CDR3, the DNA is TGTGCCAGCAGTCAGTACAAGGGACAGTCCTACGAGCAGTACTTC. Its protein is CASSQYKGQSYEQYF.

This clone occurred many times. V is TRBV6-5 and J is TRBJ1-1; TRBD1 is a possible D gene (5 bases). The CDR3 sequence is 15 residues long. The V gene lost 2 bases and the J gene lost 0 bases, with 10 bases spanning the gap. From germline, CDR1 is MNHEY and CDR2 SVGAGI. The CDR3 here is CASSYRRDLNTEAFF. The CDR3, as DNA: TGTGCCAGCAGTTACCGGAGGGACCTGAACACTGAAGCTTTCTTT.

A few counts support this clone. The CDR3 here is CASNTVNSPLHF. The CDR3 bases are TGTGCCAGCAATACGGTAAATTCACCCCTCCACTTT. The chain uses TRBV28 and TRBJ1-6; no clear D. The CDR3 consists of 12 residues. Germline V gene data show CDR1 as MDHEN and CDR2 as SYDVKM. V lost 7 bases to trimming and J lost 7 bases, with 8 bases between them.

The chain carries TRBV27 and TRBJ2-7; no firm D call. The CDR3 consists of 13 residues. V was pared by 6 bases and J by 0 bases, with 9 bases between. The germline gives CDR1 MNHEY, CDR2 SMNVEV (reference sequence). The CDR3 region is CASSRALSYEQYF. The CDR3 DNA follows: TGTGCCAGCAGCCGCGCCCTCTCCTACGAGCAGTACTTC.

The chain combines TRBV3-1 (or the pseudogene TRBV3-2) with TRBJ2-4; D might be TRBD1 (6 bases). The CDR3 contains 17 residues. The V and J ends lost 2 bases and 4 bases respectively, with 18 bases between them. The germline V gene has CDR1 LGHDT and CDR2 YNNKEL (reference sequence). The CDR3 DNA is TGTGCCAGCAGCCAAAGTTCTTTGACAGGAGGTAAAAACATTCAGTACTTC. It translates to CASSQSSLTGGKNIQYF.

This rearrangement joins TRBV24-1 to TRBJ2-2, with D possibly being TRBD1 (6 bases). The CDR3 runs 15 residues. Germline-derived CDR1 and CDR2 are KGHDR and SFDVKD. V lost 3 bases to trimming and J lost 3 bases, with 10 bases between them. The chain's CDR3 is CATSDGNRDTGELFF. The CDR3, as DNA: TGTGCCACCAGTGATGGTAACAGGGACACCGGGGAGCTGTTTTTT.

The V and J genes are TRBV30 and TRBJ1-6; 7 bases map to TRBD1. V lost 0 bases and J lost 6; bases outside the gene matches: 5. CDR3 size: 15 residues. Per the germline V gene, CDR1 is GTSNPN and CDR2 is SVGIG (reference sequence). In nucleotides, the CDR3 is TGTGCCTGGAGTGTACTAGGGGGCAGTAATTCACCCCTCCACTTT. Translated, it gives CAWSVLGGSNSPLHF.

The chain uses TRBV5-1 and TRBJ2-4, with D maybe TRBD1 (6 bases). The CDR3 sequence is 14 residues long. The V end lost 6 bases, the J end lost 1 base, and 11 bases lay between the germline ends. The germline gives CDR1 SGHRS, CDR2 YFSETQ. CDR3 in amino acids: CASTSGVAKNIQYF. In DNA form, the CDR3 reads TGCGCCAGCACCTCAGGGGTGGCCAAAAACATTCAGTACTTC.

This sequence joins TRBV28 and TRBJ1-2; possible D gene TRBD1, 5 bases. Trimming shortened V by 6 bases and J by 2 bases, and 10 bases separated the two germline ends. CDR3 length equals 13 residues. CDR1 is MDHEN, CDR2 SYDVKM, per germline. The CDR3 region is CASSFDSNYGYTF. In nucleotides, the CDR3 is TGTGCCAGCAGCTTCGACAGCAACTATGGCTACACCTTC.

V usage is TRBV9 and J usage is TRBJ2-5, with 11 bases that match TRBD2. Germline V CDR1 and CDR2: SGDLS, YYNGEE. After removal of 5 bases from V and 4 bases from J, the junction contained 4 bases not matched to a gene. The length of the CDR3 is 14 residues. This chain's CDR3 is CASSPSGGRETQYF. The CDR3 bases are TGTGCCAGCAGTCCTAGCGGGGGGCGAGAGACCCAGTACTTC.

The count of this clone is one. The chain joins TRBV7-9 to TRBJ1-4; TRBD1 is a possible D gene (6 bases). The V end lost 5 bases, the J end lost 7 bases, and 14 bases lay between the germline ends. This CDR3 is 14 amino acids long. CDR1 is SEHNR and CDR2 is FQNEAQ in the germline V gene (reference sequence). The CDR3 nucleotides read TGTGCCAGCAGCCGCCTGTTGGGGGCTGAAAAACTGTTTTTT. The encoded protein is CASSRLLGAEKLFF.

The chain recombines TRBV28 with TRBJ2-3; TRBD1 aligns across 7 bases. CDR1 is MDHEN and CDR2 is SYDVKM in the germline V gene. Trimming at V came to 3 bases and at J to 4 bases, leaving 7 bases not matched to a gene. This CDR3 comprises 15 residues. This chain's CDR3 is CASSFGLGGADTQYF. In DNA form, the CDR3 reads TGTGCCAGCAGTTTCGGTCTAGGGGGCGCAGATACGCAGTATTTT.

The V and J genes are TRBV7-2 and TRBJ2-5; D possibly corresponds to TRBD1 (5 bases). This CDR3 has 13 amino acids. Germline CDR1 SGHTA, CDR2 FQGNSA. Trimming pared 5 bases from V and 5 bases from J, leaving 12 bases between. This chain's CDR3 is CASSQGSGETQYF. The CDR3 nucleotides read TGTGCCAGCAGCCAGGGTTCAGGGGAGACCCAGTACTTC.

The chain links TRBV7-2 to TRBJ2-3; the match to TRBD2 covers 7 bases. V shed 5 bases and J 6 bases; nucleotides not matched to a gene: 8. Germline V gene data show CDR1 as SGHTA and CDR2 as FQGNSA. The CDR3 runs 14 residues. CDR3 in DNA: TGTGCCAGCAGCCCCGGACTAGTTGTCGATACGCAGTATTTT. Its protein is CASSPGLVVDTQYF.

V and J are TRBV20-1 and TRBJ2-1; 9 bases are a match to TRBD2. Unmatched junction bases numbered 4, after V lost 3 bases and J lost 4 bases. This CDR3 has 14 residues. Germline V gene data show CDR1 as DFQATT and CDR2 as SNEGSKA (reference sequence). The CDR3 loop is CSASIAGVYNEQFF. The DNA for the CDR3 is TGCAGTGCTAGTATAGCGGGGGTATACAATGAGCAGTTCTTC.